This T cell receptor (beta chain) was sequenced during a study of blood T cell repertoires in COVID-19. In the original processing: Amplification of reference gene primers was used by the study to estimate nucleated cell counts. The protocol was immunoSEQ multiplex PCR, while the TCRdb copy is restricted to in-frame clones and leaves out a portion. V, J and clone size are taken as reported in that table, and D and trimming were inferred from the DNA itself. The table shows about 21,000 clones, with around nine tenths occurring only once. CDR3 length: 16 amino acids. The V end was cut by 1 base, the J end by 7 bases, with 14 bases between. Germline lookup yields CDR1 SGHTA and CDR2 FQGNSA.

The clonotype originates from a man aged 70 or older with active COVID-19. Sequences were obtained from peripheral blood. The V and J genes are TRBV7-2 and TRBJ1-6; a possible D gene is TRBD1 (6 bases). The CDR3: CASSLDQGIGNSPLHF. Here the CDR3 DNA reads TGTGCCAGCAGCTTAGATCAGGGGATTGGGAATTCACCCCTCCACTTT.